A single T cell receptor beta chain is shown here with its context. Antigen specificity is unknown. This specimen belongs to a study of post-analysis software for immune sequencing data. Looking at the study overall: Both relapsing-remitting and secondary progressive multiple sclerosis featured among the disease courses, as did progressive-relapsing multiple sclerosis. Notes on the study in general: Same-batch samples co-clustered strongly by F measure. The study found significantly lower normalized Chao1 diversity in multiple sclerosis patients than in controls. Compared with controls, patients had more of roughly five TRBV segments, including TRBV5-6, TRBV5-1 and TRBV20-1.

Germline CDR1 SQVTM, CDR2 ANQGSEA. Trimming removed 4 bases from V and 9 bases from J; junction bases left unmatched: 9. CDR3 length equals 13 residues. Unique molecular identifiers were present in the TCR beta cDNA libraries. T cells numbering roughly 1 to 10 million yielded roughly 0.5 million cDNA molecules. TCRdb recomputed calls from the PCR reads with MiXCR, one row per CDR3 protein. The table records fewer than 850,000 distinct CDR3 sequences, 46% of them present only once. The genes are TRBV29-1 and TRBJ2-1, with 7 bases matching TRBD2. The TCR sequence derives from a girl aged 5-17 years with multiple sclerosis. The sequenced sample consisted of blood. The CDR3 sequence is CSVVGGRAVEQFF. The DNA of the CDR3 is TGCAGCGTTGTTGGTGGGAGGGCCGTTGAGCAGTTCTTC.